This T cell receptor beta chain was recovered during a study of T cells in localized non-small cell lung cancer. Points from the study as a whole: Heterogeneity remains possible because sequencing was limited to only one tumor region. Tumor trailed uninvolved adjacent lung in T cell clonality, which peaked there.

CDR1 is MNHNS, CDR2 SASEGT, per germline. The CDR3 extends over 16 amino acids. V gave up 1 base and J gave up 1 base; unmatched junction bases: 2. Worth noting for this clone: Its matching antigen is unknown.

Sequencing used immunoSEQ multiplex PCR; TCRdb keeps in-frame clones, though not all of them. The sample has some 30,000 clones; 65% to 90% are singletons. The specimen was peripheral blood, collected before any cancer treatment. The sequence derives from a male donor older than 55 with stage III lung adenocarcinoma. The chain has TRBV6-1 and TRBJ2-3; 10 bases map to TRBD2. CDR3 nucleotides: TGTGCCAGCAGTGAAGAAGCGGGAGGGGGCACAGATACGCAGTATTTT. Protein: CASSEEAGGGTDTQYF.